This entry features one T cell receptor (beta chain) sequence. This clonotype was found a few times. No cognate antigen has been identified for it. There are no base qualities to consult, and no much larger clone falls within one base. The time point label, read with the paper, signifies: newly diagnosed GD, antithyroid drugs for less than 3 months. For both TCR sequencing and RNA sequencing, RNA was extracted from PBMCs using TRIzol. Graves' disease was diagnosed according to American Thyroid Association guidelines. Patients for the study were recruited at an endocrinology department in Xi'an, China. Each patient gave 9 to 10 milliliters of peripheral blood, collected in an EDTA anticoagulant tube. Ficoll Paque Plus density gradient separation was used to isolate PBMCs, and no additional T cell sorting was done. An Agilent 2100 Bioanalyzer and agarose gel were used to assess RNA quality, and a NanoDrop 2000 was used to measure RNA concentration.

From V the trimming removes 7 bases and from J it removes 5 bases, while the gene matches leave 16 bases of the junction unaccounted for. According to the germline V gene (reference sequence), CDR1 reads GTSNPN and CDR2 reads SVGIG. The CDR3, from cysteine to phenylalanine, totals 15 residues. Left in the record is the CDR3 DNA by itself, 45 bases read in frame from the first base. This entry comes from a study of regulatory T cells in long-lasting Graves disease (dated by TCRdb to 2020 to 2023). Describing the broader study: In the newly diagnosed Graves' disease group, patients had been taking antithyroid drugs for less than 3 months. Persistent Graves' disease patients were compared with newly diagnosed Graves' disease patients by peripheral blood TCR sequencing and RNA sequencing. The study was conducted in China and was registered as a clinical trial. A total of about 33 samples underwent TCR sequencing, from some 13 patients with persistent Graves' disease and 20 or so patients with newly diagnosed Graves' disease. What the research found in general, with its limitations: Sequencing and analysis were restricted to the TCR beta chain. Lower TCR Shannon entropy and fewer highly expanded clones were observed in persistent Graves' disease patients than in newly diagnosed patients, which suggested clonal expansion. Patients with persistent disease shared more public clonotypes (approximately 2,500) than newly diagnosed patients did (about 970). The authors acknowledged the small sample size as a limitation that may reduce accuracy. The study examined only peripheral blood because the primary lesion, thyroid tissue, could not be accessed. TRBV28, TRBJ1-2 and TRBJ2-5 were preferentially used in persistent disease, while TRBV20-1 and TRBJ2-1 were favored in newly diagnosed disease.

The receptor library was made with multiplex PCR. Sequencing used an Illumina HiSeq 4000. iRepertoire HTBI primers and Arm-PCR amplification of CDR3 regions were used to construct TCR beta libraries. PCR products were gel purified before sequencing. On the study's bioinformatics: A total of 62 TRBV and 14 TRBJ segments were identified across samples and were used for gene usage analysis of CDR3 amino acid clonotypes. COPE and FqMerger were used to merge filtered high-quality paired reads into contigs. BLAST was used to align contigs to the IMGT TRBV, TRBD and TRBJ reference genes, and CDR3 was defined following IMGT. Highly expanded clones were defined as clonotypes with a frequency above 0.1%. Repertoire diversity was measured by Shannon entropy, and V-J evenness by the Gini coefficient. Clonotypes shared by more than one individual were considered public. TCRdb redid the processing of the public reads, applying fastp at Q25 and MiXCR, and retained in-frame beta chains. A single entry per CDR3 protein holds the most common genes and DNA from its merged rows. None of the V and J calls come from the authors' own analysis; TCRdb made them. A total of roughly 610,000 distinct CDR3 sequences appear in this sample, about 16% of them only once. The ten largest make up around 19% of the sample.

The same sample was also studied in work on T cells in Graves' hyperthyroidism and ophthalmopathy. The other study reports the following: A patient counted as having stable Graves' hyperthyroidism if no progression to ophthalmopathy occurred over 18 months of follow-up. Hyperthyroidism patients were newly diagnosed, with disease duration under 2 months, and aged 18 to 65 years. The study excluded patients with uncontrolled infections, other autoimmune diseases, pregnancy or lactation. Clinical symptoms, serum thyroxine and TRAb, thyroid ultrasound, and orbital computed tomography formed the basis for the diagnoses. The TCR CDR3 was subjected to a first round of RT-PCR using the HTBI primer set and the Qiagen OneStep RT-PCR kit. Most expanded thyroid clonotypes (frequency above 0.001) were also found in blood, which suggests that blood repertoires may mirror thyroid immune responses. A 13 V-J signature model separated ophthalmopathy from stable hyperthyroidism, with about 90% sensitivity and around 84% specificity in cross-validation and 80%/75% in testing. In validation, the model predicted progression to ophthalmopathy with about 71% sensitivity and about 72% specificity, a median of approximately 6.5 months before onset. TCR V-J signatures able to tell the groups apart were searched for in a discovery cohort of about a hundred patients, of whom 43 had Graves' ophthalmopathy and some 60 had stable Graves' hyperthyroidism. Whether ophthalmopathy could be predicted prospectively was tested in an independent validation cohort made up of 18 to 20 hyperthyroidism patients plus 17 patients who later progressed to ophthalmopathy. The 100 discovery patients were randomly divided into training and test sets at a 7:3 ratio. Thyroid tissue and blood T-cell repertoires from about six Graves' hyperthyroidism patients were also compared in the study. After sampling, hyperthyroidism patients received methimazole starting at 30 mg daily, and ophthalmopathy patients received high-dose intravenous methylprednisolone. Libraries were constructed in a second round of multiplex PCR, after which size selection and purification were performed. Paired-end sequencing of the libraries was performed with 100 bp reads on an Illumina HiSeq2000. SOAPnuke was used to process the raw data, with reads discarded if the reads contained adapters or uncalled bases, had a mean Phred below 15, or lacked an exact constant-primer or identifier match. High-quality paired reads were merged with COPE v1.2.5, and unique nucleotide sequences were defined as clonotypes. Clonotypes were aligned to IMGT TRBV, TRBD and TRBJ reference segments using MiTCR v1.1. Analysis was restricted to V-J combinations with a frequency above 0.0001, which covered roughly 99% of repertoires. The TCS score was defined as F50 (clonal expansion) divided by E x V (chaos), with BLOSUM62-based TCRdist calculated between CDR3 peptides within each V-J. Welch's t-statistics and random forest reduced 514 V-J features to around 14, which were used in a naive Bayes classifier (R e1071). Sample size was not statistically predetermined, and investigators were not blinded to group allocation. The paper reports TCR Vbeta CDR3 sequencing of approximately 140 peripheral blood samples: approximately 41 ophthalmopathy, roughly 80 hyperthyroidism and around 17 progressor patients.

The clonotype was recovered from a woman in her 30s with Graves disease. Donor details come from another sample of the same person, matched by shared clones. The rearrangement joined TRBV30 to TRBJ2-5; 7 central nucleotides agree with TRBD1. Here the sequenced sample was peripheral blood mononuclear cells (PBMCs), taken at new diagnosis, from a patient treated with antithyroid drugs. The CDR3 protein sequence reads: CASRDRSSSLETQYF. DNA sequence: TGTGCCTCAAGGGACAGATCCTCGAGTTTGGAGACCCAGTACTTC. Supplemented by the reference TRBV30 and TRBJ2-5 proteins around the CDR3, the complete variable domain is SQTIHQWPATLVQPVGSPLSLECTVEGTSNPNLYWYRQAAGRGLQLLFYSVGIGQISSEVPQNLSASRPQDRQFILSSKKLLLSDSGFYLCASRDRSSSLETQYFGPGTRLLVL.